This is a list of T cell receptor beta chains from one sample in a study of T cells in narcolepsy. Some clones are missing from TCRdb's copy, which holds only in-frame ones; the method was immunoSEQ multiplex PCR. The data hold 2,500 or so clones, with roughly 26% observed a single time. For these receptors, no antigen is known. Material: cultured CD4+ T cells from cerebrospinal fluid. The source of these receptors is a human donor with narcolepsy. The conserved cysteine and the conserved F or W are not part of the CDR3 here.

v_call,j_call,cdr3_aa
TRBV28,TRBJ2-7,ASSFTGNRVEQY
TRBV5-5,TRBJ2-5,ASRLASAETQY
TRBV5-5,TRBJ2-7,ASSPRQGGLEQY
TRBV25-1,TRBJ2-5,ASSYVAPEETQY
TRBV7-2,TRBJ1-3,ASSFSGNTIY
TRBV2,TRBJ2-5,ARARDRGGETQY
TRBV6-6,TRBJ2-7,ASANPYEQY
TRBV6-9,TRBJ1-1,ASSRNRAPNTEAF
TRBV11-2,TRBJ1-4,ASSESGATSNEKLF
TRBV7-3,TRBJ2-2,ASSSQAAGELF
TRBV4-1,TRBJ1-2,ASSQEVYGYT
TRBV5-4,TRBJ1-6,ASILERASPLH
TRBV5-3,TRBJ2-5,ASSLRLGRETQY
TRBV2,TRBJ1-5,ASTIGQNGQPQH
TRBV6-1,TRBJ1-2,ASQQGTGGYT
TRBV6-4,TRBJ1-2,ASSVGLRDYGYT
TRBV6-5,TRBJ2-7,ASSRLAGGLEQY
TRBV5-5,TRBJ1-2,ASSGSREGNYGYT
TRBV15,TRBJ1-5,ATATGYSNQPQH
TRBV29-1,TRBJ2-2,SVETGGTGELF
TRBV5-7,TRBJ2-3,ASSYPGTSTDTQY
TRBV6-1,TRBJ1-2,AVQKFYGYT
TRBV6-5,TRBJ2-1,AINPAPPYNEQF
TRBV13,TRBJ2-2,ASSRKGQGAFYTGELF
TRBV11-1,TRBJ1-2,ASSLVGTTLYGYT
TRBV7-1,TRBJ2-7,ASSSHAAYEQY
TRBV4-2,TRBJ2-7,ASSFQLDGEQY
TRBV6-6,TRBJ2-5,ASSPRGGTFQETQY